This TCR beta chain comes out of a study of blood T cell repertoires in COVID-19. Turning to the study itself: The United States, Italy and Spain were the sources of the acute and convalescent COVID-19 samples. The analysed material was cDNA or gDNA that came from T cells, B-cell-depleted T cells, or PBMCs.

Per the study methods: Reference gene primer amplification gave nucleated cell count estimates. The table came from immunoSEQ multiplex PCR; TCRdb's copy has only in-frame clones and leaves some out. V and J calls and clone size are as listed in that table; D and trimming were resolved from the DNA. The data show tens of thousands of clones, with about 83% seen just once and 14% to 15% held by the top ten. The junction had 2 bases not matched to a gene; V was cut back by 1 base and J by 2 bases. The germline gives CDR1 SGDLS, CDR2 YYNGEE. CDR3 size: 15 residues. Sequenced sample: peripheral blood. The rearrangement joins TRBV9 to TRBJ2-2, with 7 bases lining up with TRBD1. This clonotype originated in a human donor in a cohort sampled during active COVID-19. The CDR3, as DNA: TGTGCCAGCAGCGTACGACAGGGAAACACCGGGGAGCTGTTTTTT. It codes for CASSVRQGNTGELFF.